This T cell receptor beta chain was documented in a study of T cells in Graves' hyperthyroidism and ophthalmopathy. V dropped 2 bases and J dropped 6 bases, with 14 bases sitting between them. The germline V gene encodes CDR1 SGHKS and CDR2 YYEKEE (reference sequence). The CDR3 runs 14 residues. The table lists this clonotype with many counts. RNA transcripts were the template for amplifying TCR beta CDR3 regions. Carried out on the TCR CDR3, a first-round RT-PCR used the HTBI primer set. TCRdb independently ran MiXCR on the multiplex PCR reads; one entry per CDR3 protein. This repertoire shows around 400,000 distinct CDR3 sequences, under 15% found once; its top ten account for 9.2%.

The chain is built from TRBV5-5 and TRBJ2-5; tentatively, D is TRBD2 (5 bases). This TCR came from a woman younger than 30 with Graves' hyperthyroidism. The specimen sequenced was blood. CDR3 residues: CASSFIASRKTQYF. CDR3 DNA sequence: TGTGCCAGCAGCTTCATTGCTAGCCGGAAGACCCAGTACTTC. The variable domain in full, with the rest retrieved from reference TRBV5-5 and TRBJ2-5, is DAGVTQSPTHLIKTRGQQVTLRCSPISGHKSVSWYQQVLGQGPQFIFQYYEKEERGRGNFPDRFSARQFPNYSSELNVNALLLGDSALYLCASSFIASRKTQYFGPGTRLLVL.